These 29 T cell receptor beta chains originate from one sample sequenced in a study of blood T cells in healthy people across ages. A J-beta primer mix and a sample-barcoded 5' primer were used in a second PCR of about 7 to 12 cycles. MiXCR was run by TCRdb on the 5' RACE reads, yielding one entry per CDR3 protein. Of 1,500,000 or so distinct CDR3 sequences in the sample, around 40% were seen once. Sequences were obtained from blood. The source is a woman between 18 and 29 years old in good health.

This clonotype was seen a few times. This sequence joins TRBV18 and TRBJ2-1; TRBD2 matches at 7 bases. The CDR3 has 12 residues. Looked up from germline, CDR1 is KGHSH and CDR2 is LQKENI. The V and J ends lost 1 base and 10 bases, in that order; junction bases with no gene match: 1. CDR3 nucleotides: TGTGCCAGCTCACCACAGCGGGAAGAGCAGTTCTTC. It encodes CASSPQREEQFF. Full variable domain (missing parts from reference TRBV18 and TRBJ2-1): NAGVMQNPRHLVRRRGQEARLRCSPMKGHSHVYWYRQLPEEGLKFMVYLQKENIIDESGMPKERFSAEFPKEGPSILRIQQVVRGDSAAYFCASSPQREEQFFGPGTRLTVL.

This clonotype was detected a few times. V usage is TRBV19 and J usage is TRBJ2-7; TRBD1 might be the D (6 bases). The V end was cut by 3 bases, the J end by 4 bases, with 13 bases between. The germline CDR1 and CDR2 sequences are LNHDA and SQIVND (reference sequence). There are 14 residues in the CDR3. The CDR3 reads CASSMQGRIYEQYF. The CDR3 DNA reads TGTGCCAGTAGTATGCAGGGGAGAATATACGAGCAGTACTTC. Combining the CDR3 with reference TRBV19 and TRBJ2-7 gives the whole variable domain DGGITQSPKYLFRKEGQNVTLSCEQNLNHDAMYWYRQDPGQGLRLIYYSQIVNDFQKGDIAEGYSVSREKKESFPLTVTSAQKNPTAFYLCASSMQGRIYEQYFGPGTRLTVT.

The chain carries TRBV7-2 and TRBJ2-3; 8 bases align to TRBD2. The ends lost 0 bases at V and 10 bases at J; junction bases unmatched: 9. The length of the CDR3 is 15 residues. Germline V gene lookup returns CDR1 SGHTA and CDR2 FQGNSA. DNA for the CDR3: TGTGCCAGCAGCTTAGCGGCGACTAGCGACCGAGCGCAGTATTTT. Translation: CASSLAATSDRAQYF.

The rearrangement links TRBV5-1 to TRBJ1-2; possibly TRBD1 for D (6 bases). CDR1 is SGHRS and CDR2 is YFSETQ in the germline V gene. Trimming shortened V by 4 bases and J by 7 bases, and 14 bases separated the two germline ends. The CDR3 covers 13 residues. The CDR3 region has the DNA TGCGCCAGCAGCCTAGGGACACAGGCTGGCTACACCTTC. As protein: CASSLGTQAGYTF. Looking up the rest from reference TRBV5-1 and TRBJ1-2 gives the full variable domain: KAGVTQTPRYLIKTRGQQVTLSCSPISGHRSVSWYQQTPGQGLQFLFEYFSETQRNKGNFPGRFSGRQFSNSRSEMNVSTLELGDSALYLCASSLGTQAGYTFGSGTRLTVV.

V and J are TRBV6-1 and TRBJ1-2; D possibly corresponds to TRBD1 (5 bases). The CDR3 spans 13 residues. The germline gives CDR1 MNHNS, CDR2 SASEGT. Trimming stripped 3 bases from V and 4 bases from J, with 9 bases between. In DNA, the CDR3 is TGTGCCAGCAGTGAGAGGGGAGGCTATGGCTACACCTTC. Translated: CASSERGGYGYTF.

This rearrangement joins TRBV2 to TRBJ1-1; D is unresolved. CDR1 is SNHLY and CDR2 is FYNNEI in the germline V gene. CDR3 length equals 13 residues. The V gene lost 10 bases and the J gene lost 1 base, with 13 bases spanning the gap. CDR3 region: CATRTEGNTEAFF. CDR3 DNA sequence: TGTGCCACTCGCACCGAGGGGAACACTGAAGCTTTCTTT.

This clonotype was recorded a few times. The chain combines TRBV12-3 or TRBV12-4 with TRBJ2-2; TRBD2 agrees at 10 bases. This CDR3 has 19 amino acids. V was pared by 3 bases and J by 0 bases, with 10 bases of the junction left unmatched. Here the CDR3 DNA reads TGTGCCAGCAGTTTTCGGGTAGCGGGGGGCTGGTCGAACACCGGGGAGCTGTTTTTT. This translates into CASSFRVAGGWSNTGELFF.

The rearrangement joins TRBV7-9 to TRBJ2-3; 7 nucleotides agree with TRBD2. The CDR3 spans 14 residues. V shed 6 bases and J 4 bases; nucleotides not matched to a gene: 7. Germline CDR1 SEHNR, CDR2 FQNEAQ (reference sequence). The CDR3 DNA is TGTGCCAGCAGTTTGACTAGCTTCGCAGATACGCAGTATTTT. Its protein is CASSLTSFADTQYF. Complete variable domain (other parts from reference TRBV7-9 and TRBJ2-3): DTGVSQNPRHKITKRGQNVTFRCDPISEHNRLYWYRQTLGQGPEFLTYFQNEAQLEKSRLLSDRFSAERPKGSFSTLEIQRTEQGDSAMYLCASSLTSFADTQYFGPGTRLTVL.

This clonotype has just a few counts. This chain connects TRBV7-2 to TRBJ2-7; 10 bases match TRBD2. Germline V gives CDR1 SGHTA, CDR2 FQGNSA. This CDR3 is 16 amino acids long. V was clipped by 5 bases and J by 6 bases; unmatched bases: 13. CDR3 protein: CASSHNMLRTSGEQYF. The CDR3, as DNA: TGTGCCAGCAGCCACAATATGTTGAGGACTAGCGGCGAGCAGTACTTC.

This clonotype turned up a few times. This chain joins TRBV7-8 and TRBJ2-3; D might be TRBD2 (6 bases). The V gene lost 1 base and the J gene lost 8 bases, with 13 bases spanning the gap. Germline CDR1 reads SGHVS; CDR2 reads FQNEAQ. The CDR3 loop spans 14 amino acids. The CDR3 DNA follows: TGTGCCAGCAGCTTAGAGGAGGGGTGGGGTACGCAGTATTTT. It yields the protein CASSLEEGWGTQYF.

This clonotype has just a few counts. The chain has TRBV7-9 and TRBJ1-1; possibly TRBD1 for D (5 bases). Germline CDR1 SEHNR, CDR2 FQNEAQ (reference sequence). The CDR3 length is 13 residues. The V end lost 4 bases, the J end lost 3 bases, and 9 bases lay between the germline ends. DNA of the CDR3: TGTGCCAGCAGCTCAGGGACCGACACTGAAGCTTTCTTT. Translation: CASSSGTDTEAFF.

This clonotype has a count of ten or more. The genes are TRBV6-5 and TRBJ2-1, with TRBD2 matching 7 bases. The CDR3 extends over 14 amino acids. J lost 3 bases, V lost 4 bases, and 3 bases had no gene match. From germline, CDR1 is MNHEY and CDR2 SVGAGI. CDR3 DNA sequence: TGTGCCAGCAGTTGGGGGGGAGTCTACAATGAGCAGTTCTTC. Translation: CASSWGGVYNEQFF.

The rearrangement links TRBV15 to TRBJ2-7; possible D gene TRBD2, 5 bases. The CDR3 has 13 amino acids. Germline V gene lookup returns CDR1 LNHNV and CDR2 YYDKDF (reference sequence). V lost 5 bases to trimming and J lost 3 bases, with 11 bases between them. CDR3 sequence (DNA): TGTGCCACCAGCTTAATACGGGGCTACGAGCAGTACTTC. Protein product: CATSLIRGYEQYF.

The chain joins TRBV7-3 to TRBJ1-1, with unresolved D. The length of the CDR3 is 15 residues. Trimming left V 4 bases short and J 1 base short, with 13 bases between. Germline V gives CDR1 SGHTA, CDR2 FQGTGA. CDR3 in DNA: TGTGCCAGCAGCTCTTCGGGAGGTAGGAACACTGAAGCTTTCTTT. Amino acid sequence: CASSSSGGRNTEAFF.

The genes are TRBV7-8 and TRBJ2-4, with TRBD2 matching over 7 bases. The junction had 6 bases not matched to a gene; V was cut back by 0 bases and J by 1 base. The CDR3 totals 17 residues. CDR1 is SGHVS, CDR2 FQNEAQ, per germline. Written as DNA, the CDR3 is TGTGCCAGCAGCTTAGCTCCACTGACTAGCGCCAAAAACATTCAGTACTTC. It translates to CASSLAPLTSAKNIQYF.

This clonotype was counted once. This chain uses TRBV20-1 with TRBJ1-2, with 9 bases matching TRBD1. The V gene's germline CDR1 is DFQATT and CDR2 SNEGSKA (reference sequence). The CDR3 consists of 15 residues. The ends lost 2 bases at V and 5 bases at J; junction bases unmatched: 9. The CDR3 coding sequence is TGCAGTGCTAGACCACAGGGGGCGGTTAAATATGGCTACACCTTC. Its translation is CSARPQGAVKYGYTF.

The J gene is TRBJ2-1, the V gene TRBV7-2, with D perhaps TRBD2 (5 bases). The J call is uncertain, as TRBJ2-7 better fits the DNA end. The CDR3 is 15 residues long. Germline CDR1 and CDR2: SGHTA and FQGNSA. CDR3 amino acids: CASSLASDSYNEQYF. CDR3 DNA sequence: TGTGCCAGCAGCTTAGCCTCGGACTCCTACAATGAGCAGTACTTC.

This clonotype was counted only a few times. The chain links TRBV6-2 or TRBV6-3 to TRBJ2-7; 10 bases are a match to TRBD2. Per germline, CDR1 MNHEY and CDR2 SVGEGT. The CDR3 loop spans 15 amino acids. V was clipped by 0 bases and J by 3 bases; unmatched bases: 2. The chain's CDR3 is CASSYSSSGSYEQYF. DNA of the CDR3: TGTGCCAGCAGTTACTCGTCTAGCGGGAGCTACGAGCAGTACTTC.

This clonotype was counted a single time. An end of the junction does not agree with germline; a read error may underlie this. V gene TRBV24-1 combines with J gene TRBJ2-2; TRBD1 agrees at 10 bases. The V gene's germline CDR1 is KGHDR and CDR2 SFDVKD. The CDR3 is 17 residues long. The chain's CDR3 is CATGDSTGGGNTGELFF. For the CDR3, the DNA is TGTGCCACCGGTGATTCGACAGGGGGCGGGAACACCGGGGAGCTGTTTTTT.

The chain uses TRBV24-1 and TRBJ2-2, with D perhaps TRBD2 (5 bases). The CDR3 length is 15 residues. Trimming shortened V by 4 bases and J by 1 base, and 9 bases separated the two germline ends. The germline V gene encodes CDR1 KGHDR and CDR2 SFDVKD. CDR3 loop: CATSEPRGNTGELFF. The CDR3 coding sequence is TGTGCCACCAGTGAACCTCGGGGGAACACCGGGGAGCTGTTTTTT.

The gene calls are TRBV6-6 and TRBJ2-1, with D perhaps matching TRBD2 (6 bases). Trimming pared 6 bases from V and 8 bases from J, leaving 14 bases between. Looked up from germline, CDR1 is MNHNY and CDR2 is SVGAGI (reference sequence). The CDR3 runs 13 residues. The CDR3 sequence: CASRGLRVDEQFF. The CDR3 DNA is TGTGCCAGCAGGGGACTCCGGGTGGATGAGCAGTTCTTC.

The chain uses TRBV27 and TRBJ1-1; TRBD1 matches at 9 bases. V trimming: 3 bases; J trimming: 5 bases; junction bases outside the gene matches: 13. Germline lookup yields CDR1 MNHEY and CDR2 SMNVEV (reference sequence). CDR3 length: 17 residues. The CDR3 loop reads CASSFGGTGFVKTEAFF. The CDR3 DNA reads as TGTGCCAGCAGTTTCGGAGGGACAGGGTTTGTAAAGACTGAAGCTTTCTTT.

This clonotype showed up just a few times. CDR3 DNA: TGTGCCATCAGTACGGACAGGGGTTACAATGAGCAGTTCTTC. Translation: CAISTDRGYNEQFF. This chain joins TRBV10-3 and TRBJ2-1, with 9 bases identical to TRBD1. V lost 5 bases and J lost 4; bases outside the gene matches: 3. The germline gives CDR1 ENHRY, CDR2 SYGVKD. The length of the CDR3 is 14 residues.

This clonotype has only a few counts. Here the CDR3 reads CASSLDGRTGIYGYTF. The CDR3, as DNA: TGCGCCAGCAGCTTGGACGGTAGGACAGGAATTTATGGCTACACCTTC. The J gene is TRBJ1-2, the V gene TRBV5-1; 7 bases line up with TRBD1. Trimming cost V 0 bases and J 5 bases; bases outside gene matches: 10. The CDR3 spans 16 residues. Germline CDR1 reads SGHRS; CDR2 reads YFSETQ.

This clonotype has a handful of counts. V gene TRBV24-1 combines with J gene TRBJ2-5, with a tentative D call TRBD2 (6 bases). In germline, CDR1 is KGHDR, CDR2 SFDVKD. The CDR3 runs to 15 residues. The V end was cut by 3 bases, the J end by 0 bases, with 10 bases between. CDR3 residues: CATSDVRGNQETQYF. CDR3 nucleotide sequence: TGTGCCACCAGTGATGTACGGGGGAACCAAGAGACCCAGTACTTC.

A single count supports this clonotype. The chain couples TRBV4-3 to TRBJ2-7; D is unclear. Trimming removed 6 bases from V and 7 bases from J, with 22 bases in between. This CDR3 has 15 residues. Germline assignment: CDR1 LGHNA and CDR2 YSLEER. The CDR3 here is CASRRFPNSYNEQYF. The CDR3, as DNA: TGCGCCAGCAGGCGGTTCCCAAACTCCTACAATGAGCAGTACTTC.

The V and J genes are TRBV28 and TRBJ2-5, with TRBD2 matching over 10 bases. With 6 bases clipped from V and 11 bases from J, the junction kept 6 bases outside the gene matches. The germline V gene has CDR1 MDHEN and CDR2 SYDVKM. The CDR3 sequence is 12 residues long. The CDR3: CASRLAGGEQYF. DNA of the CDR3: TGTGCCAGCAGATTAGCGGGAGGTGAGCAGTACTTC.

This clonotype was detected a few times. The rearrangement joins TRBV20-1 to TRBJ2-2, with D uncertain. In germline, CDR1 is DFQATT, CDR2 SNEGSKA (reference sequence). V lost 6 bases, J lost 3 bases, and 5 bases lay in between. The CDR3 runs 11 residues. In nucleotides, the CDR3 is TGCAGTGCCAGTTACACCGGGGAGCTGTTTTTT. It encodes CSASYTGELFF.

The J gene is TRBJ2-7, the V gene TRBV29-1; TRBD1 matches 10 bases. The V gene end was trimmed by 3 bases and the J gene end by 4 bases; junction bases not matched to a gene: 9. CDR3 length equals 15 residues. Germline lookup yields CDR1 SQVTM and CDR2 ANQGSEA. The CDR3 DNA is TGCAGCGTTGATAATCCGGGACAGGGGATTTACGAGCAGTACTTC. This gives the protein CSVDNPGQGIYEQYF.